Given below is one T cell receptor beta chain in context. Its specificity is not known. The sample belongs to a study of T cells in narcolepsy. Study outcomes and limitations: Comparing one patient's CSF and blood CD4+ clonotypes highlighted HCRT- and TRIB2-specific autoreactive clonotypes. Healthy controls reportedly lacked the autoreactive clonotypes serially found in patients' blood.

The assay was immunoSEQ multiplex PCR, and TCRdb's table has in-frame clones only and misses some. The sample shows 25,000 or so clones, about four fifths of them seen only once. J gave up 0 bases and V 1 base, and 0 bases lay outside the gene matches. This CDR3 comprises 17 residues. The germline CDR1 and CDR2 sequences are SGHTA and FQGNSA. The TCR originated in a human donor with narcolepsy. The sequenced sample consisted of CD45RA- memory CD4+ T cells from PBMCs. The chain employs TRBV7-2 and TRBJ2-6; 10 nucleotides line up with TRBD2. CDR3 region: CASSLGTSGSGANVLTF. The CDR3, as DNA: TGTGCCAGCAGCTTAGGGACTAGCGGCTCTGGGGCCAACGTCCTGACTTTC. The whole variable domain, filled in from reference TRBV7-2 and TRBJ2-6, reads GAGVSQSPSNKVTEKGKDVELRCDPISGHTALYWYRQSLGQGLEFLIYFQGNSAPDKSGLPSDRFSAERTGGSVSTLTIQRTQQEDSAVYLCASSLGTSGSGANVLTFGAGSRLTVL.